These 12 T cell receptor beta chains were sequenced from one sample in a study of T cell responses to AZD1222 COVID-19 vaccine. The repertoire was sequenced with immunoSEQ multiplex PCR; TCRdb's copy has only in-frame clones and lacks some. The sample includes some 92,000 clones, about 90% seen only once; the top ten take around 6.8%. The sample in question was peripheral blood, obtained on day 0 of AZD1222 vaccination. All receptors come from an adult in good health.

This rearrangement joins TRBV28 to TRBJ1-1; D is ambiguous. This CDR3 is built from 12 residues. Trimming removed 5 bases from V and 1 base from J, with 5 bases in between. Germline CDR1 is MDHEN and CDR2 is SYDVKM. The CDR3 protein is CASSTENTEAFF. The CDR3 bases are TGTGCCAGCAGTACAGAGAACACTGAAGCTTTCTTT.

This chain links TRBV4-1 with TRBJ2-5; no reliable D call. Germline V gene data show CDR1 as MGHRA and CDR2 as YSYEKL. This CDR3 has 14 residues. The V end lost 0 bases, the J end lost 4 bases, and 9 bases lay between the germline ends. Written as DNA, the CDR3 is TGCGCCAGCAGCCAAGACGCCCCCACAGAGACCCAGTACTTC. It is translated as CASSQDAPTETQYF.

The chain uses TRBV19 and TRBJ1-1; the D gene is possibly TRBD1 (5 bases). Germline V gene sequence: CDR1 LNHDA, CDR2 SQIVND (reference sequence). This CDR3 has 14 amino acids. Trimming removed 8 bases at V and 0 bases at J, with 13 bases between. The CDR3 loop is CASQSGTVNTEAFF. The CDR3 region has the DNA TGTGCCAGTCAATCTGGGACCGTGAACACTGAAGCTTTCTTT.

This chain connects TRBV7-3 to TRBJ1-2, with 9 bases aligning to TRBD1. The CDR3 is made up of 17 amino acids. The V segment lost 3 bases and the J segment 2 bases; nucleotides outside the gene matches: 10. Germline loops: CDR1 SGHTA, CDR2 FQGTGA. The CDR3 protein is CASSFLPGQGSNYGYTF. For the CDR3, the DNA is TGTGCCAGCAGCTTCCTACCGGGACAGGGATCCAACTATGGCTACACCTTC.

The chain carries TRBV20-1 and TRBJ1-4, with D uncertain. Trimming shortened V by 3 bases and J by 8 bases, and 19 bases separated the two germline ends. The CDR3 is made up of 15 amino acids. Germline CDR1 and CDR2: DFQATT and SNEGSKA (reference sequence). CDR3 sequence (DNA): TGCAGTGCTAGTCCGGGGAACACCGAGAACGAAAAACTGTTTTTT. Its protein is CSASPGNTENEKLFF.

The rearrangement joins TRBV6-5 to TRBJ1-2, with D possibly TRBD1 on 5 matching bases. This CDR3 region has 14 residues. CDR1 is MNHEY and CDR2 is SVGAGI in the germline V gene. Deletions cut 5 bases from V and 2 bases from J, with 12 bases between. The chain's CDR3 is CASSRNRDNYGYTF. CDR3 in DNA: TGTGCCAGCAGTCGAAACCGGGACAACTATGGCTACACCTTC.

This chain connects TRBV3-1 (or the pseudogene TRBV3-2) to TRBJ1-5; 8 nucleotides line up with TRBD1. CDR3 length equals 17 residues. From germline, CDR1 is LGHDT and CDR2 YNNKEL (reference sequence). V dropped 1 base and J dropped 1; count of bases not matched to a gene: 6. The CDR3 region has the DNA TGTGCCAGCAGCCAAGTAGGAGGGACAGGCAGCAATCAGCCCCAGCATTTT. Its translation: CASSQVGGTGSNQPQHF.

The CDR3 DNA reads as TGTGCCAGCAGTTCCCAGGCTCGCTTGGGCTATGGCTACACCTTC. It encodes CASSSQARLGYGYTF. The chain links TRBV28 to TRBJ1-2; D gene unclear. Looked up from germline, CDR1 is MDHEN and CDR2 is SYDVKM. V was clipped by 4 bases and J by 4 bases, with 16 bases between them. The CDR3 has 15 amino acids.

This chain connects TRBV12-3 or TRBV12-4 to TRBJ2-1, with D unresolved. The CDR3 contains 13 residues. Trimming shortened V by 1 base and J by 1 base, and 2 bases separated the two germline ends. CDR3 coding DNA: TGTGCCAGCAGTTTAGGGTCCTACAATGAGCAGTTCTTC. As protein: CASSLGSYNEQFF.

J is TRBJ2-1 and V is TRBV5-8; D is perhaps TRBD1 (6 bases). The CDR3 contains 13 residues. V lost 9 bases to trimming and J lost 6 bases, with 16 bases between them. Germline CDR1 and CDR2: SGHTS and YDEGEE. The CDR3 DNA reads TGTGCCATGGGTGGGCAGGGGCGCAATGAGCAGTTCTTC. Translating it yields CAMGGQGRNEQFF.

This chain links TRBV11-2 with TRBJ2-5, with 13 nucleotides matching TRBD2. Germline V gene data show CDR1 as SGHAT and CDR2 as FQNNGV. Trimming took 3 bases from V and 4 from J; bases not matched to a gene: 2. This CDR3 has 15 residues. CDR3 in DNA: TGTGCCAGCAGCTTTTGGACTAGCGGGGGAGAGACCCAGTACTTC. As protein: CASSFWTSGGETQYF.

This chain uses TRBV10-3 with TRBJ2-1, with a weak D call TRBD1 (5 bases). V was trimmed by 6 bases and J by 4 bases, leaving 16 bases between them. This CDR3 has 15 residues. The germline CDR1 and CDR2 sequences are ENHRY and SYGVKD. The CDR3 here is CAIRDDVRGYNEQFF. For the CDR3, the DNA is TGTGCCATCAGGGACGACGTAAGGGGATACAATGAGCAGTTCTTC.